One and the same sample provided the 10 T cell receptor beta chains below, sequenced in a study of CD8 T cells in ankylosing spondylitis. TCRdb re-called the 5' RACE reads through MiXCR, storing one row per CDR3 protein. Of about 360,000 distinct CDR3 sequences in the sample, roughly 20% were seen once. Sequencing was done on a sample of blood, either unsorted or a sorted T cell fraction (not recorded which). These TCRs come from a male donor with ankylosing spondylitis or in good health (not recorded which).

The V and J genes are TRBV3-1 and TRBJ2-3; TRBD2 aligns across 8 bases. The CDR3 has 16 residues. The ends lost 1 base at V and 6 bases at J; junction bases unmatched: 9. In germline, CDR1 is LGHDT, CDR2 YNNKEL (reference sequence). The CDR3 sequence is CASSQVPRGGPDTQYF. The CDR3 DNA reads TGTGCCAGCAGCCAAGTTCCACGGGGGGGCCCGGATACGCAGTATTTT.

The J gene is TRBJ2-1, the V gene TRBV7-6; the match to TRBD2 covers 16 bases. In germline, CDR1 is SGHVS, CDR2 FNYEAQ. This CDR3 spans 20 amino acids. J lost 4 bases, V lost 3 bases, and 12 bases had no gene match. CDR3 protein: CASSLDRTGTSGGDYNEQFF. The CDR3 DNA is TGTGCCAGCAGCTTGGACAGAACCGGGACTAGCGGGGGGGATTACAATGAGCAGTTCTTC.

This clonotype was detected only a few times. The chain recombines TRBV24-1 with TRBJ2-5; D is possibly TRBD2 (5 bases). The V end was cut by 3 bases, the J end by 4 bases, with 11 bases between. Germline-derived CDR1 and CDR2 are KGHDR and SFDVKD. The CDR3 covers 14 residues. CDR3 DNA sequence: TGTGCCACCAGTGATGTCGGCAGCGGAGAGACCCAGTACTTC. Its translation is CATSDVGSGETQYF.

This rearrangement joins TRBV20-1 to TRBJ1-1, with 7 bases lining up with TRBD1. The CDR3 runs 14 residues. V lost 1 base to trimming and J lost 2 bases; unmatched junction nucleotides: 4. CDR1 and CDR2 (germline): DFQATT, SNEGSKA (reference sequence). The CDR3 is CSARGDRLNTEAFF. DNA for the CDR3: TGCAGTGCTAGAGGGGACAGATTAAACACTGAAGCTTTCTTT.

The chain links TRBV29-1 to TRBJ1-2; 7 nucleotides align to TRBD1. This CDR3 contains 13 residues. V gave up 3 bases and J gave up 4 bases; unmatched junction bases: 5. The V gene's germline CDR1 is SQVTM and CDR2 ANQGSEA. The CDR3 region is CSVDNPGGYGYTF. DNA of the CDR3: TGCAGCGTTGACAATCCAGGGGGCTATGGCTACACCTTC.

This chain joins TRBV2 and TRBJ2-7; D remains ambiguous. The CDR3 runs to 13 residues. The V and J ends lost 8 bases and 0 bases respectively, with 11 bases between them. Germline V lookup: CDR1 SNHLY, CDR2 FYNNEI. For the CDR3, the DNA is TGTGCCAGCGTGGGAACAGCCTCCTACGAGCAGTACTTC. It codes for CASVGTASYEQYF.

This clonotype was found a few times. This chain connects TRBV20-1 to TRBJ2-3; unclear D gene. Germline CDR1 reads DFQATT; CDR2 reads SNEGSKA (reference sequence). V lost 0 bases, J lost 5 bases, and 12 bases lay in between. This CDR3 has 14 residues. As DNA, the CDR3 is TGCAGTGCTAGAGATGGTGACTGGGGAGATACGCAGTATTTT. It is translated as CSARDGDWGDTQYF.

This chain links TRBV25-1 with TRBJ2-5; 7 nucleotides agree with TRBD1. The V segment lost 3 bases and the J segment 0 bases; nucleotides outside the gene matches: 4. CDR3 length: 15 residues. Germline V lookup: CDR1 MGHDK, CDR2 SYGVNS. CDR3 residues: CASSDMTGNQETQYF. The CDR3 nucleotides are TGTGCCAGCAGTGACATGACAGGGAACCAAGAGACCCAGTACTTC.

This chain uses TRBV6-4 with TRBJ2-5; 9 bases align to TRBD1. V lost 8 bases, J lost 5 bases, and 6 bases stayed unmatched. Germline values: CDR1 MRHNA, CDR2 SNTAGT. The CDR3 consists of 13 residues. The DNA for the CDR3 is TGTGCCAGCCGGGACAGGGTATGGGAGACCCAGTACTTC. Translation gives CASRDRVWETQYF.

This clonotype was seen at least ten times. At one boundary the junction diverges from the germline segment, which might be a read error. The chain has TRBV4-1 and TRBJ1-5; TRBD1 might be the D (5 bases). The germline V gene has CDR1 MGHRA and CDR2 YSYEKL. This CDR3 has 13 residues. The CDR3 bases are TGTGCCAGCAGCCAAGGGGGCAATCAGCCCCAGCATTTT. Amino acids: CASSQGGNQPQHF.